This section outlines one TCR beta chain sequence together with its context. Its antigen remains unidentified. The TCR beta cDNA came from 5'RACE template switching with UMIs. TCRdb reprocessed the 5' RACE reads and keeps a single row for each CDR3 protein, giving no DNA. This repertoire includes a few hundred thousand distinct CDR3 sequences. This entry is derived from a study of T cells expressing NK-cell markers. Study details: Seven of the eight sequenced donors were classified as HCMV-seropositive, and one was classified as seronegative.

Overall study findings and caveats: In more than 5 donors, dominant CD3+CD56+NKG2C+ clonotypes ranked among the top 10 CD8+ clonotypes.

This CDR3 contains 13 residues. The germline V gene encodes CDR1 SQVTM and CDR2 ANQGSEA. This chain uses TRBV29-1 with TRBJ1-5. The clonotype comes from a woman aged 45-65 years in good health. Material: blood T cells: a sorted CD56 or NKG2C T cell subset, CD4+ or CD8+ T cells, or bulk PBMC T cells (not recorded which). The CDR3 here is CSVGGQENQPQHF.